This TCR beta chain was recovered during a study of OX40 agonist ivuxolimab in advanced cancers. This clone appeared a few times. Its antigen is currently unknown. Repertoires were generated with immunoSEQ multiplex PCR, while TCRdb's copy carries only in-frame clones and drops some. Among around 44,000 clones listed, about 90% were seen once. Study outcomes and limitations: Clonal expansion by week 6 occurred in CD4+ and CD8+ blood T cells (at 0.1 to 3.0 mg/kg).

Blood specimens came from baseline, cycle 4 day 1, and cycle 7 day 1. The source of this sequence is an adult with an advanced solid tumor such as melanoma, head and neck, liver or kidney cancer. This specimen consisted of CD4+ or CD8+ T cells sorted from blood, obtained in a trial of the OX40 agonist ivuxolimab.

CDR3 region: CASRGRTNTGELFF. The DNA for the CDR3 is TGCGCCAGCAGAGGGCGGACGAACACCGGGGAGCTGTTTTTT. The rearrangement links TRBV10-2 to TRBJ2-2; no clear D. This CDR3 is 14 amino acids long. Looked up from germline, CDR1 is WSHSY and CDR2 is SAAADI. The V end was cut by 6 bases, the J end by 0 bases, with 8 bases between.